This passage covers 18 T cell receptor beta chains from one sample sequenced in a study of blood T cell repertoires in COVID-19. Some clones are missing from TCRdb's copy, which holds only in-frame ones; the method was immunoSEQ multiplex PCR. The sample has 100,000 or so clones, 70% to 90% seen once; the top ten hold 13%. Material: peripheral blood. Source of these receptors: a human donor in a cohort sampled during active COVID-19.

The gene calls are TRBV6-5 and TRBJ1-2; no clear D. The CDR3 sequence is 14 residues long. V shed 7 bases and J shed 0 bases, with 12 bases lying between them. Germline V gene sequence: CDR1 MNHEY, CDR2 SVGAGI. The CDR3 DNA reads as TGTGCCAGCACCAAAGGCAGGCCTAACTATGGCTACACCTTC. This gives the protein CASTKGRPNYGYTF.

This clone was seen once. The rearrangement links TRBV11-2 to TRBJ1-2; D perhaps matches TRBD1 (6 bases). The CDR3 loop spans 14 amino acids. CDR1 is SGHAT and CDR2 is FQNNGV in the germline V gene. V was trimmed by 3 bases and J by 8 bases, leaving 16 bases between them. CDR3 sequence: CASSFAGAGGGYTF. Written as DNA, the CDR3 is TGTGCCAGCAGCTTCGCGGGGGCGGGTGGCGGCTACACCTTC.

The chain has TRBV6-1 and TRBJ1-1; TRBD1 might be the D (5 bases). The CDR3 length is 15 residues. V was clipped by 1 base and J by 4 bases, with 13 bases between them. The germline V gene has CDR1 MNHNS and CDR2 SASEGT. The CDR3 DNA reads TGTGCCAGCAGTGAAGATGGGGGGGGGTTCACTGAAGCTTTCTTT. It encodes CASSEDGGGFTEAFF.

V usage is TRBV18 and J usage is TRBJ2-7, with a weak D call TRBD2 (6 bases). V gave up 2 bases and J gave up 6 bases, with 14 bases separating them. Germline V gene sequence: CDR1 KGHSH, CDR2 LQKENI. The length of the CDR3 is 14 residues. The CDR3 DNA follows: TGTGCCAGCTCACCAATAGGAGGGCCGGGCGAGCAGTACTTC. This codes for CASSPIGGPGEQYF. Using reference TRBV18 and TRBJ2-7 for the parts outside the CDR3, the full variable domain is NAGVMQNPRHLVRRRGQEARLRCSPMKGHSHVYWYRQLPEEGLKFMVYLQKENIIDESGMPKERFSAEFPKEGPSILRIQQVVRGDSAAYFCASSPIGGPGEQYFGPGTRLTVT.

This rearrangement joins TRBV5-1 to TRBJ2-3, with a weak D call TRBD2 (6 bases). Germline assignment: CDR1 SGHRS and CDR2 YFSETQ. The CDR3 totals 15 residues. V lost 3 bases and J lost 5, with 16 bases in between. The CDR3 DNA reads TGCGCCAGCAGCTACCTAATGACTAGTGGAGATACGCAGTATTTT. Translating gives CASSYLMTSGDTQYF.

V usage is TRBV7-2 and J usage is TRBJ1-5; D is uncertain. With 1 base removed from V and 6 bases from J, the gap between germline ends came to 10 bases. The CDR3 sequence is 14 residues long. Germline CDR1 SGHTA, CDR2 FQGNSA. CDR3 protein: CASSLVGQGQPQHF. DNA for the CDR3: TGTGCCAGCAGCTTAGTTGGGCAAGGTCAGCCCCAGCATTTT.

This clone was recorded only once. The chain's CDR3 is CASSQEGQNYEQYF. The CDR3 region has the DNA TGTGCCAGCAGCCAGGAGGGACAGAACTACGAGCAGTACTTC. The rearrangement joins TRBV3-1 (or the pseudogene TRBV3-2) to TRBJ2-7; possible D gene TRBD1, 7 bases. Germline CDR1 LGHDT, CDR2 YNNKEL (reference sequence). This CDR3 is 14 amino acids long. V dropped 3 bases and J dropped 3 bases, with 12 bases sitting between them.

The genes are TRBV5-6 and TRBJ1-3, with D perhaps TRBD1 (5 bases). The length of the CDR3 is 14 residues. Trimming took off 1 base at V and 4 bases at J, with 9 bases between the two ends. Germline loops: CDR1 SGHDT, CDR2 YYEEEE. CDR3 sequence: CASSLRPGGNTIYF. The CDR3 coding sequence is TGTGCCAGCAGCTTGAGACCAGGGGGAAACACCATATATTTT. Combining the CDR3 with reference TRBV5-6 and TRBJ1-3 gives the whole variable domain DAGVTQSPTHLIKTRGQQVTLRCSPKSGHDTVSWYQQALGQGPQFIFQYYEEEERQRGNFPDRFSGHQFPNYSSELNVNALLLGDSALYLCASSLRPGGNTIYFGEGSWLTVV.

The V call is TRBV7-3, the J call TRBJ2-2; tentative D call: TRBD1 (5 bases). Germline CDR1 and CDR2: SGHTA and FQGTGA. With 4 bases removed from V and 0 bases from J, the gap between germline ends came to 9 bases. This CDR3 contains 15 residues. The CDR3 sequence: CASSYDRANTGELFF. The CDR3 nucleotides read TGTGCCAGCAGCTACGACAGAGCGAACACCGGGGAGCTGTTTTTT.

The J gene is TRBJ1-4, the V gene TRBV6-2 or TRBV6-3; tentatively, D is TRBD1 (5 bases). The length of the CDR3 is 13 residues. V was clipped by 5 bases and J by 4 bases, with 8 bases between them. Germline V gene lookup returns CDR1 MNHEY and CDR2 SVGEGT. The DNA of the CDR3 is TGTGCCAGCAGTGGACAAGTTAATGAAAAACTGTTTTTT. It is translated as CASSGQVNEKLFF.

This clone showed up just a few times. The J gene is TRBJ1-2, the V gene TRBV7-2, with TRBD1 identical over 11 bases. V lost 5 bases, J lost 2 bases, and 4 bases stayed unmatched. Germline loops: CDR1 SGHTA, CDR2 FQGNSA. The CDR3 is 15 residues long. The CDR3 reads CASSVRTGGNYGYTF. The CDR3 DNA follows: TGTGCCAGCAGCGTGCGGACAGGGGGCAACTATGGCTACACCTTC.

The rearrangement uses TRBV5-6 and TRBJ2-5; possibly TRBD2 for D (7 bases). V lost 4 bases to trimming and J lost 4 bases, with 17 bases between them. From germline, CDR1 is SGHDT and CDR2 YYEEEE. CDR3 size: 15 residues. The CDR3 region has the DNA TGTGCCAGCAGCCGCGCGGGGGCCAGGGGAGAGACCCAGTACTTC. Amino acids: CASSRAGARGETQYF.

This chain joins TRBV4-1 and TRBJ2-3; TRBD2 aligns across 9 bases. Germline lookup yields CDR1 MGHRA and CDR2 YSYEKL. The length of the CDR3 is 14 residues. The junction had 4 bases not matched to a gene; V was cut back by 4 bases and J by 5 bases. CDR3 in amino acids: CASSPGLAEDTQYF. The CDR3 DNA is TGCGCCAGCAGCCCGGGACTAGCCGAAGATACGCAGTATTTT.

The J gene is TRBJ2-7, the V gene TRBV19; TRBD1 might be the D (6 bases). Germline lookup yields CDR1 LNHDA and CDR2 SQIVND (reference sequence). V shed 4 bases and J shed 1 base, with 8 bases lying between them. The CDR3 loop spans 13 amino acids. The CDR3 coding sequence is TGTGCCAGTAGTACCGGACAGTCCTACGAGCAGTACTTC. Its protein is CASSTGQSYEQYF.

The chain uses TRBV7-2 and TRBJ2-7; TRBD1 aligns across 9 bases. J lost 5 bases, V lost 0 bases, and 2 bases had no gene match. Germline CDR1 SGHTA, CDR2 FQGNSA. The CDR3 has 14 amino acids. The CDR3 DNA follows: TGTGCCAGCAGCTTAGCCAGGACAGGGGACGAGCAGTACTTC. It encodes CASSLARTGDEQYF.

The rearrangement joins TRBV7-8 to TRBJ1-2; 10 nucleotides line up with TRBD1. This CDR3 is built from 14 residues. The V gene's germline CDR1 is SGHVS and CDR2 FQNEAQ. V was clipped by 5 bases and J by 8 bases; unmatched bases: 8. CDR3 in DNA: TGTGCCAGCAGCCGGACAGGGGGGAGTAGGGGCTACACCTTC. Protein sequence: CASSRTGGSRGYTF.

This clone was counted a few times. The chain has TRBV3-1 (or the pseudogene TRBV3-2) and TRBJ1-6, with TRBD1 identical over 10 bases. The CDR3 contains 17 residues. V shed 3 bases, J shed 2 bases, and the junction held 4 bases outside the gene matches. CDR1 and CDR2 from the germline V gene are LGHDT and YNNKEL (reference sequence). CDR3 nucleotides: TGTGCCAGCAGCCAGAGGACAGGGGGTGCCTATAATTCACCCCTCCACTTT. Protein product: CASSQRTGGAYNSPLHF.

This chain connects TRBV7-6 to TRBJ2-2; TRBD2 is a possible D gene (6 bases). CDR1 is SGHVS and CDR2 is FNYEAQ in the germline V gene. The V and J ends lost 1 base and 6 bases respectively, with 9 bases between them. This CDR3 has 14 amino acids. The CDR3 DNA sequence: TGTGCCAGCAGCTTAGTGGAGCGGGCCGGGGAGCTGTTTTTT. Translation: CASSLVERAGELFF.